Detailed here is one T cell receptor beta chain. Generated by immunoSEQ multiplex PCR, the TCRdb table keeps only in-frame clones and is missing some. The table has 200,000 to 250,000 clones, more than 80% seen once; the top ten hold around 7%. The sample is drawn from a study of blood T cell repertoires in COVID-19. About the research overall: T cells, B-cell-depleted T cells, or PBMCs provided the cDNA or gDNA that served as material.

The sequence came from an elderly woman with COVID-19, enrolled during active disease. Sequenced sample: peripheral blood.

The CDR3 protein is CASSSRGSGGSYNEQFF. Here the CDR3 DNA reads TGTGCCAGTAGTTCCAGGGGTAGCGGGGGTTCCTACAATGAGCAGTTCTTC. The chain links TRBV19 to TRBJ2-1; TRBD2 aligns across 9 bases. CDR1 LNHDA and CDR2 SQIVND come from the germline V gene (reference sequence). Trimming cost V 5 bases and J 1 base; bases outside gene matches: 9. The CDR3 has 17 amino acids.